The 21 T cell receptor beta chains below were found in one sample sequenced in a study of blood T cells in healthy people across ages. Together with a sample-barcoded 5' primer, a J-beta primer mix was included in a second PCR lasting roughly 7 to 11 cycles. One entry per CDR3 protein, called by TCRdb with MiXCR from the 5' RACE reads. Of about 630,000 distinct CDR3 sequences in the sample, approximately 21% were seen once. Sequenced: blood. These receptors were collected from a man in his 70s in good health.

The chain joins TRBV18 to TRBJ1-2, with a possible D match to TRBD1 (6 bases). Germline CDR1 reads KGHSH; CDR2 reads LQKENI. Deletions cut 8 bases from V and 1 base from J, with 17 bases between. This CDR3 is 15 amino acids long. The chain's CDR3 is CASLTGGQINYGYTF. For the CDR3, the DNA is TGTGCCAGCCTAACGGGCGGACAGATTAACTATGGCTACACCTTC.

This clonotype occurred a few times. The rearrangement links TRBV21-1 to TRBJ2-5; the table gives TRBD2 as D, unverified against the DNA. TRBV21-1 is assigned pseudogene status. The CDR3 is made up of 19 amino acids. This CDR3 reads CASSSRQGKISGREETQYF. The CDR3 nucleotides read TGTGCCAGCAGCTCCCGACAGGGGAAAATTAGCGGGAGGGAAGAGACCCAGTACTTC.

The CDR3 DNA is TGTGCCAGCAGCTTAGAGGACTTCTACAATGAGCAGTTCTTC. The encoded protein is CASSLEDFYNEQFF. This sequence joins TRBV11-1 and TRBJ2-1, with TRBD2 as a possible D gene (5 bases). Deletions cut 1 base from V and 3 bases from J, with 7 bases between. The CDR3 is 14 residues long. Germline V CDR1 and CDR2: SGHAT, FQDESV (reference sequence).

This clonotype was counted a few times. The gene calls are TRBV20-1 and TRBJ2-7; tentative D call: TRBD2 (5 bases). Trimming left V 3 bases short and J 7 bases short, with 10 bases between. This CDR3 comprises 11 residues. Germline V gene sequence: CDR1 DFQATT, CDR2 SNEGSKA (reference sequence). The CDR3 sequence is CSASPPGEQYF. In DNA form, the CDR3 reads TGCAGTGCTAGCCCCCCGGGAGAGCAGTACTTC.

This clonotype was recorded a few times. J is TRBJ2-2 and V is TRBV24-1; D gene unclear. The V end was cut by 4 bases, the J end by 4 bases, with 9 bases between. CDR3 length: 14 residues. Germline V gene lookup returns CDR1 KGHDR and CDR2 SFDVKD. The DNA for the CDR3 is TGTGCCACCAGTGACACCCGACCCACCGGGGAGCTGTTTTTT. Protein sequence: CATSDTRPTGELFF.

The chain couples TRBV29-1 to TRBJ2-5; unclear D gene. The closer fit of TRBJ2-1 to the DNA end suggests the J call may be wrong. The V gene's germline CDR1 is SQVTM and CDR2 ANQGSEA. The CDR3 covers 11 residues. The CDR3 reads CSVEDYNEQFF. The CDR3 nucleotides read TGCAGCGTTGAGGATTACAATGAGCAGTTCTTC.

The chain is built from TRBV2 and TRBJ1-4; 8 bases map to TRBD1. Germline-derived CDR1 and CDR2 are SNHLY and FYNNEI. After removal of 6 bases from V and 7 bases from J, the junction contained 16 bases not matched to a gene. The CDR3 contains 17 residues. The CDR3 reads CASRPGQVPSFGEKLFF. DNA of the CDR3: TGTGCCAGCAGGCCGGGACAGGTCCCGAGTTTCGGTGAAAAACTGTTTTTT. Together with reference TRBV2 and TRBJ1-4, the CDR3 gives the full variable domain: EPEVTQTPSHQVTQMGQEVILRCVPISNHLYFYWYRQILGQKVEFLVSFYNNEISEKSEIFDDQFSVERPDGSNFTLKIRSTKLEDSAMYFCASRPGQVPSFGEKLFFGSGTQLSVL.

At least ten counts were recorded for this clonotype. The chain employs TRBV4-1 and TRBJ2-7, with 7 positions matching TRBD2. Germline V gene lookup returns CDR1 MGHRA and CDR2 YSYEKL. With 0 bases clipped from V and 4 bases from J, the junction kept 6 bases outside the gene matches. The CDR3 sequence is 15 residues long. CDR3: CASSQDETSFYEQYF. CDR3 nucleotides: TGCGCCAGCAGCCAAGATGAGACTAGCTTTTACGAGCAGTACTTC.

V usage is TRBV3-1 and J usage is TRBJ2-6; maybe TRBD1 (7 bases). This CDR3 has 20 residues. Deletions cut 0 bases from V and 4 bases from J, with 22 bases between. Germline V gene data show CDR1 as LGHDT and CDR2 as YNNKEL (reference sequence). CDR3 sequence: CASSQDLLRDSRLGANVLTF. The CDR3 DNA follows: TGTGCCAGCAGCCAAGATCTTCTGCGGGACAGCCGTCTCGGGGCCAACGTCCTGACTTTC.

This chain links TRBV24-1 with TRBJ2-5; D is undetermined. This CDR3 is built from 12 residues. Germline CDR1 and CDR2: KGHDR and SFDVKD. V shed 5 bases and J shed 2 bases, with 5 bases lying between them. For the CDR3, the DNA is TGTGCCACCAGTGCAGGTCAAGAGACCCAGTACTTC. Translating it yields CATSAGQETQYF.

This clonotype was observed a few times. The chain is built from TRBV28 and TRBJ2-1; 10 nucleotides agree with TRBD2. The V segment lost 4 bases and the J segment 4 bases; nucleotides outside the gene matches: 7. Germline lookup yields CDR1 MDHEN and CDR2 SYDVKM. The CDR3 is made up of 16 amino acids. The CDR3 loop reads CASSSTSSGRYNEQFF. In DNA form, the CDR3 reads TGTGCCAGCAGTTCGACATCTAGCGGGAGATACAATGAGCAGTTCTTC.

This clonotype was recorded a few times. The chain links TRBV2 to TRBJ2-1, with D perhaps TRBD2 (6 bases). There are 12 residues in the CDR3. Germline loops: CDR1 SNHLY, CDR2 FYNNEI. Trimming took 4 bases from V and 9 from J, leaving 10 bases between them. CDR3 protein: CASSGLESEQFF. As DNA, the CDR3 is TGTGCCAGCAGTGGACTAGAGAGTGAGCAGTTCTTC.

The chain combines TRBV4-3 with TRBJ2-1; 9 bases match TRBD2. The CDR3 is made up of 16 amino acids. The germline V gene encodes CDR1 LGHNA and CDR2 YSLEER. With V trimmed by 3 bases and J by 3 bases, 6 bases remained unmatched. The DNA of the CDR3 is TGCGCCAGCAGCCAGAGTCTAGCGGGAATCTACAATGAGCAGTTCTTC. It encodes CASSQSLAGIYNEQFF.

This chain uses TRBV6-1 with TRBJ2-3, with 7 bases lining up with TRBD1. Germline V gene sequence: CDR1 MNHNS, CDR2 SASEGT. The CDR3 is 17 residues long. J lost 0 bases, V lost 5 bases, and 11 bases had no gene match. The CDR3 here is CASSRQGPDVSTDTQYF. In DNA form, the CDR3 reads TGTGCCAGCAGTAGACAGGGACCGGACGTTAGCACAGATACGCAGTATTTT.

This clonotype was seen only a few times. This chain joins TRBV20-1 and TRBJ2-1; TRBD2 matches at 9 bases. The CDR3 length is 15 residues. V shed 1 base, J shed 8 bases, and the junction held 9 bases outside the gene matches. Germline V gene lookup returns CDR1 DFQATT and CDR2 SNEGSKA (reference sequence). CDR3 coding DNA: TGCAGTGCTAGAGTGCCTAGCGGGAATCTACATGAGCAGTTCTTC. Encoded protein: CSARVPSGNLHEQFF.

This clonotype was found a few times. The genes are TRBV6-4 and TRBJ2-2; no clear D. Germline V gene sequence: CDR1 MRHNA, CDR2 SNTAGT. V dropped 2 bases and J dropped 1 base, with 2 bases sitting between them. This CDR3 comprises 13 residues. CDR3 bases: TGTGCCAGCAGTGACCGGAACACCGGGGAGCTGTTTTTT. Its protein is CASSDRNTGELFF.

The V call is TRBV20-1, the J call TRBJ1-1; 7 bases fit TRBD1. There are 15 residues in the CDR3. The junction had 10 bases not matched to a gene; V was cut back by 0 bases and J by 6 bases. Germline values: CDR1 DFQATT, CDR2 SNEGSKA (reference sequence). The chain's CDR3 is CSARDMTGMTPEAFF. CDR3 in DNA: TGCAGTGCTAGAGATATGACAGGGATGACTCCTGAAGCTTTCTTT.

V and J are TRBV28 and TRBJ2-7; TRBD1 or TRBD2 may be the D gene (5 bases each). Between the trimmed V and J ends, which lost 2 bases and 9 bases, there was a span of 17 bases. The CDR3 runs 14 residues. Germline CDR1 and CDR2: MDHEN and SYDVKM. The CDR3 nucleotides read TGTGCCAGCAGTTTAGGGACGGCCGGGGTGGGGCAGTACTTC. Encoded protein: CASSLGTAGVGQYF.

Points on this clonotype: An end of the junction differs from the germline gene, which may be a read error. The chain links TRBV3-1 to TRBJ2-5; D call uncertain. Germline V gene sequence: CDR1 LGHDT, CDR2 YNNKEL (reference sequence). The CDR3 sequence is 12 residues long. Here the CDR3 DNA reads TGTACCAGCAGCCAAGATGGAGAGACCCAGTACTTC. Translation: CTSSQDGETQYF.

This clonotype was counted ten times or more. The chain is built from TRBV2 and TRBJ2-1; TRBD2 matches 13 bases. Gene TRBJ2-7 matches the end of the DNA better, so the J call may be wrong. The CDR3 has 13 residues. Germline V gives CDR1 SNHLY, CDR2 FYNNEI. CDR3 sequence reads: CASKVLAGGEQYF. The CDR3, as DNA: TGTGCCAGCAAAGTACTAGCGGGAGGGGAGCAGTACTTC.

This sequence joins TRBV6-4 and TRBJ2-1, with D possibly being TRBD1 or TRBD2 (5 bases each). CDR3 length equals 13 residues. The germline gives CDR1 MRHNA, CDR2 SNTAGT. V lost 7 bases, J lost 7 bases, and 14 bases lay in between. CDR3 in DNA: TGTGCCAGCATGGGACCCGCTGCAAATGAGCAGTTCTTC. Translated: CASMGPAANEQFF.